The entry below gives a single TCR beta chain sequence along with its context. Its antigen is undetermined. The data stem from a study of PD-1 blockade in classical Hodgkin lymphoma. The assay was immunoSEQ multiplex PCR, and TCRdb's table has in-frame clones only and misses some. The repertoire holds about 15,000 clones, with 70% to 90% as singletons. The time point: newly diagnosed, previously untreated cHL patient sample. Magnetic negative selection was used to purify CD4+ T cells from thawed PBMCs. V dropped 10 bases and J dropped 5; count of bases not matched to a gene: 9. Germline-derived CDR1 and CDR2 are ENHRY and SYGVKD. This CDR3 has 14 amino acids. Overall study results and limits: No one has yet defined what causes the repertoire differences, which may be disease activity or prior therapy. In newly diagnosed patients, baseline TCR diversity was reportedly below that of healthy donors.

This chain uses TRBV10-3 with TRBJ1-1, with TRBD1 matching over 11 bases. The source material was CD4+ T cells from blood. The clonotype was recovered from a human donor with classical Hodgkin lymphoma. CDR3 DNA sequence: TGTGCCACGAAGAAGGGACAGGGGGATACTGAAGCTTTCTTT. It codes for CATKKGQGDTEAFF.